The 16 T cell receptor beta chains below come from one sample, sequenced in a study of T cell responses to AZD1222 COVID-19 vaccine. Sequencing was performed with immunoSEQ multiplex PCR; in TCRdb, only in-frame clones are kept and a portion is missing. The sample records about 100,000 clones, less than 90% being singletons. The source was peripheral blood, collected on day 0 of AZD1222 vaccination. These receptors all come from an adult in good health.

V usage is TRBV2 and J usage is TRBJ2-2; D gene unclear. This CDR3 spans 15 amino acids. V was shortened by 1 base and J by 1 base, with 7 bases between the two germline ends. Germline CDR1 reads SNHLY; CDR2 reads FYNNEI. The CDR3 reads CASSEVRVNTGELFF. In nucleotides, the CDR3 is TGTGCCAGCAGTGAAGTACGGGTGAACACCGGGGAGCTGTTTTTT. Full variable domain (missing parts from reference TRBV2 and TRBJ2-2): EPEVTQTPSHQVTQMGQEVILRCVPISNHLYFYWYRQILGQKVEFLVSFYNNEISEKSEIFDDQFSVERPDGSNFTLKIRSTKLEDSAMYFCASSEVRVNTGELFFGEGSRLTVL.

This clone showed up just once. This rearrangement joins TRBV19 to TRBJ2-5, with TRBD1 identical over 9 bases. Germline-derived CDR1 and CDR2 are LNHDA and SQIVND (reference sequence). The CDR3 is 15 amino acids. V was pared by 5 bases and J by 3 bases, with 7 bases of the junction left unmatched. CDR3 DNA: TGTGCCAGTAGTTACCGGGACAGGGTAGAAGAGACCCAGTACTTC. It specifies CASSYRDRVEETQYF.

The gene calls are TRBV3-1 (or the pseudogene TRBV3-2) and TRBJ2-2, with 7 bases aligning to TRBD1. Germline CDR1 is LGHDT and CDR2 is YNNKEL (reference sequence). The CDR3 covers 16 residues. J gave up 8 bases and V 6 bases, and 15 bases lay outside the gene matches. CDR3 sequence (DNA): TGTGCCAGCAGTCGACCCGGACAGGAGGAGAAGGGGGAGCTGTTTTTT. It is translated as CASSRPGQEEKGELFF.

The chain couples TRBV4-1 to TRBJ2-7, with 8 bases that match TRBD2. CDR3 length: 16 residues. Per the germline V gene, CDR1 is MGHRA and CDR2 is YSYEKL. Germline trimming cut 0 bases from V and 4 bases from J; bases unmatched to any gene: 8. CDR3 bases: TGCGCCAGCAGCCAAGATGCGGGGGGCGAACGTTACGAGCAGTACTTC. As protein: CASSQDAGGERYEQYF.

This clone was counted once. The CDR3, as DNA: TGTGCCAGCAGTATAGCGGGAGCTACCACCGGGGAGCTGTTTTTT. This encodes CASSIAGATTGELFF. The chain recombines TRBV27 with TRBJ2-2; TRBD2 agrees at 9 bases. Germline-derived CDR1 and CDR2 are MNHEY and SMNVEV (reference sequence). V was clipped by 5 bases and J by 4 bases; unmatched bases: 5. CDR3 size: 15 residues.

The CDR3: CASSFGVSSNQPQHF. The DNA for the CDR3 is TGTGCCAGCAGTTTCGGGGTCAGCAGCAATCAGCCCCAGCATTTT. V and J are TRBV28 and TRBJ1-5; D is unresolved. Trimming shortened V by 3 bases and J by 1 base, and 10 bases separated the two germline ends. CDR1 and CDR2 from the germline V gene are MDHEN and SYDVKM. The CDR3 totals 15 residues. The full variable domain, with the rest looked up from reference TRBV28 and TRBJ1-5, is DVKVTQSSRYLVKRTGEKVFLECVQDMDHENMFWYRQDPGLGLRLIYFSYDVKMKEKGDIPEGYSVSREKKERFSLILESASTNQTSMYLCASSFGVSSNQPQHFGDGTRLSIL.

The chain employs TRBV28 and TRBJ2-1, with D tentatively TRBD1 (7 bases). The V gene lost 7 bases and the J gene lost 4 bases, with 14 bases spanning the gap. The CDR3 is made up of 14 amino acids. Germline V gene lookup returns CDR1 MDHEN and CDR2 SYDVKM. The CDR3 DNA reads as TGTGCCAGCACCCCAGGGGGGCTATACAATGAGCAGTTCTTC. The encoded protein is CASTPGGLYNEQFF. Full variable domain (remainder filled in from reference TRBV28 and TRBJ2-1): DVKVTQSSRYLVKRTGEKVFLECVQDMDHENMFWYRQDPGLGLRLIYFSYDVKMKEKGDIPEGYSVSREKKERFSLILESASTNQTSMYLCASTPGGLYNEQFFGPGTRLTVL.

This clone has just a few counts. This chain uses TRBV19 with TRBJ1-2; D not resolved. Trimming cost V 3 bases and J 4 bases, with 15 bases left between them. This CDR3 contains 15 residues. Germline CDR1 and CDR2: LNHDA and SQIVND (reference sequence). The CDR3 is CASSIGPSEGYGYTF. The CDR3 bases are TGTGCCAGTAGTATCGGACCCTCTGAGGGCTATGGCTACACCTTC.

This chain joins TRBV6-1 and TRBJ1-1, with D unresolved. This CDR3 contains 16 residues. Per the germline V gene, CDR1 is MNHNS and CDR2 is SASEGT. V was trimmed by 0 bases and J by 3 bases, leaving 14 bases between them. The CDR3 nucleotides are TGTGCCAGCAGTGAAGCCACCCGGGAGTGGGACACTGAAGCTTTCTTT. The encoded protein is CASSEATREWDTEAFF.

The chain carries TRBV28 and TRBJ2-7, with 7 bases lining up with TRBD1. The CDR3 sequence is 12 residues long. Germline loops: CDR1 MDHEN, CDR2 SYDVKM. The trim removed 6 bases at V and 4 bases at J, leaving 3 bases unmatched. The CDR3 protein is CASSPQGYEQYF. CDR3 coding DNA: TGTGCCAGCAGCCCACAGGGGTACGAGCAGTACTTC.

The gene calls are TRBV12-3 or TRBV12-4 and TRBJ1-2, with D unresolved. V lost 3 bases to trimming and J lost 2 bases, with 7 bases between them. The CDR3 is 13 amino acids. The DNA of the CDR3 is TGTGCCAGCAGTTTTGGAGAGAACTATGGCTACACCTTC. It translates to CASSFGENYGYTF.

The genes are TRBV5-1 and TRBJ2-7; 8 nucleotides agree with TRBD1. Unmatched junction bases numbered 11, after V lost 3 bases and J lost 9 bases. The CDR3 contains 14 residues. The germline CDR1 and CDR2 sequences are SGHRS and YFSETQ. The CDR3 sequence is CASSSGQATERQYF. The CDR3 coding sequence is TGCGCCAGCAGCTCGGGACAGGCGACAGAAAGGCAGTACTTC.

This clone appeared a single time. The CDR3, as DNA: TGTGCCAGCAGTTTAGGAAGCCCCACAGGGGGCGGGTATGGCTACACCTTC. This gives the protein CASSLGSPTGGGYGYTF. This chain connects TRBV28 to TRBJ1-2; the match to TRBD1 covers 9 bases. The germline gives CDR1 MDHEN, CDR2 SYDVKM. This CDR3 has 17 residues. Unmatched junction bases numbered 12, after V lost 2 bases and J lost 5 bases.

The chain couples TRBV4-1 to TRBJ2-3; TRBD2 might be the D (6 bases). V was cut by 4 bases and J by 2 bases, with 10 bases left in between. The CDR3 is made up of 14 amino acids. The germline V gene encodes CDR1 MGHRA and CDR2 YSYEKL. CDR3 in DNA: TGCGCCAGCAGCCTCGGGGGAACCACAGATACGCAGTATTTT. It specifies CASSLGGTTDTQYF.

The chain carries TRBV12-3 or TRBV12-4 and TRBJ1-1; 9 nucleotides match TRBD1. This CDR3 contains 12 residues. The V and J ends lost 7 bases and 10 bases, in that order; junction bases with no gene match: 7. The CDR3 reads CASTPWGQGAFF. The CDR3 bases are TGTGCCAGCACTCCGTGGGGACAGGGAGCTTTCTTT.

The chain uses TRBV11-3 and TRBJ2-7; no clear D. Germline V CDR1 and CDR2: SGHNT, YENEEA. The CDR3 contains 12 residues. The V end lost 5 bases, the J end lost 2 bases, and 7 bases lay between the germline ends. CDR3 bases: TGTGCCAGCAGCGCGTCCACCTACGAGCAGTACTTC. As protein: CASSASTYEQYF.